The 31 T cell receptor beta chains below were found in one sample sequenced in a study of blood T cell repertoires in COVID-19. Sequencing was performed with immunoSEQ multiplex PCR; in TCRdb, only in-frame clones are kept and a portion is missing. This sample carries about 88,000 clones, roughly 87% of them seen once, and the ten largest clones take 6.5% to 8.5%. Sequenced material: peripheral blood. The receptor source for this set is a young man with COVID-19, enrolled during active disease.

This chain's CDR3 is CATGDRRGRETQYF. In DNA form, the CDR3 reads TGTGCCACGGGGGACAGAAGGGGACGAGAGACCCAGTACTTC. The chain couples TRBV24-1 to TRBJ2-5; 7 bases fit TRBD1. The V gene's germline CDR1 is KGHDR and CDR2 SFDVKD. The ends lost 10 bases at V and 4 bases at J; junction bases unmatched: 11. The CDR3 consists of 14 residues.

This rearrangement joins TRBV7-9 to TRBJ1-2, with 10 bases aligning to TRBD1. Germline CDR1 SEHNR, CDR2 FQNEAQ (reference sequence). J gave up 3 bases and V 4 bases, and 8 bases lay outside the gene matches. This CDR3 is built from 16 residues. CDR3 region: CASSSDRGLGYYGYTF. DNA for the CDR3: TGTGCCAGCAGCTCCGACAGGGGGCTGGGGTACTATGGCTACACCTTC.

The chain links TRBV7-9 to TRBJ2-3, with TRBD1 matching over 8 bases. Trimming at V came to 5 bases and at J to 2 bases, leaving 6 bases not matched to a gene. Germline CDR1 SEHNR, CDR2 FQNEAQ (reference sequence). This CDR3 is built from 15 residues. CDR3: CASSPMTGDTDTQYF. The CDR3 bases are TGTGCCAGCAGCCCTATGACAGGGGACACAGATACGCAGTATTTT.

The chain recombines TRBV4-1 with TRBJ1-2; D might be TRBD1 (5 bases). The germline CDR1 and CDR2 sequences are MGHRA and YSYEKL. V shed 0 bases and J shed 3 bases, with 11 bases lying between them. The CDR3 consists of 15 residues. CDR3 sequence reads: CASSQEPGGDYGYTF. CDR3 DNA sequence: TGCGCCAGCAGCCAAGAACCCGGGGGGGACTATGGCTACACCTTC.

CDR3 nucleotide sequence: TGTGCCAGCAGCTTAGCACGTCAGGGAAATGAGCAGTTCTTC. Translating it yields CASSLARQGNEQFF. The V call is TRBV7-2, the J call TRBJ2-1, with D possibly matching TRBD1 (5 bases). Deletions cut 0 bases from V and 7 bases from J, with 10 bases between. The CDR3 loop spans 14 amino acids. Germline lookup yields CDR1 SGHTA and CDR2 FQGNSA.

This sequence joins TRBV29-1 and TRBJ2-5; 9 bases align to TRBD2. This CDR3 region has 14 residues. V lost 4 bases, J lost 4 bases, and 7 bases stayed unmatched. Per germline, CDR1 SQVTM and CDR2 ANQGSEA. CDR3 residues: CSVVAGGPGETQYF. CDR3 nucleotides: TGCAGCGTTGTTGCGGGAGGGCCGGGAGAGACCCAGTACTTC. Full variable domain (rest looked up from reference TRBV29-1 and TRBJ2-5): SAVISQKPSRDICQRGTSLTIQCQVDSQVTMMFWYRQQPGQSLTLIATANQGSEATYESGFVIDKFPISRPNLTFSTLTVSNMSPEDSSIYLCSVVAGGPGETQYFGPGTRLLVL.

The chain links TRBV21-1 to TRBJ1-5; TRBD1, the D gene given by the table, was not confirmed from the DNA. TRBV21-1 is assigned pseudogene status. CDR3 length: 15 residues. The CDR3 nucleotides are TGTGCCAGCAGCAAGGTCCTGGTCAGCCAGGGACCCCAGCATTTT. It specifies CASSKVLVSQGPQHF.

As DNA, the CDR3 is TGTGCCAGCAGTTTAGGCCAACGTGGTTACAATGAGCAGTTCTTC. Amino acids: CASSLGQRGYNEQFF. The chain carries TRBV27 and TRBJ2-1; D is uncertain. The CDR3 contains 15 residues. Trimming pared 2 bases from V and 4 bases from J, leaving 12 bases between. Germline assignment: CDR1 MNHEY and CDR2 SMNVEV (reference sequence).

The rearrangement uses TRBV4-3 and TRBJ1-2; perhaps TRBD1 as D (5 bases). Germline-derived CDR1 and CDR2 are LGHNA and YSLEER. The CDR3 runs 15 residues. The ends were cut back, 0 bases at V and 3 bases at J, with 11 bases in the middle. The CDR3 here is CASSQDVDSYYGYTF. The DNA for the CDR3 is TGCGCCAGCAGCCAAGACGTTGACAGCTACTATGGCTACACCTTC.

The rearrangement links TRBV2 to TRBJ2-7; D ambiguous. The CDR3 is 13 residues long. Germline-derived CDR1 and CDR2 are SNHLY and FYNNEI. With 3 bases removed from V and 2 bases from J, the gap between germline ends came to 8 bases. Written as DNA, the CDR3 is TGTGCCAGCAGTGACCCATTCACCTACGAGCAGTACTTC. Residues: CASSDPFTYEQYF.

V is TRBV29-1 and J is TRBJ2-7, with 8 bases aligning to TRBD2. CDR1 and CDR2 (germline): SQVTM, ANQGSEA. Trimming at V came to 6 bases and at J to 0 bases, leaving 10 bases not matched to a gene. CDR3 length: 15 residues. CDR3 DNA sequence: TGCAGCGTCGGTGGACTAGCCTATAGCTCCTACGAGCAGTACTTC. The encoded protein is CSVGGLAYSSYEQYF.

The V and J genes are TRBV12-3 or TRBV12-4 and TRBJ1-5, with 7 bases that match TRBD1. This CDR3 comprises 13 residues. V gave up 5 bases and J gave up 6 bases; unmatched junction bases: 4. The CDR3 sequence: CASSTGDRQPQHF. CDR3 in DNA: TGTGCCAGCAGTACAGGGGACCGTCAGCCCCAGCATTTT.

As DNA, the CDR3 is TGTGCCAGCAGCAGCCGGGACAGGAGCTACTATGGCTACACCTTC. It specifies CASSSRDRSYYGYTF. This chain joins TRBV5-8 and TRBJ1-2; TRBD1 aligns across 8 bases. The ends lost 4 bases at V and 3 bases at J; junction bases unmatched: 8. The CDR3 sequence is 15 residues long. CDR1 is SGHTS and CDR2 is YDEGEE in the germline V gene.

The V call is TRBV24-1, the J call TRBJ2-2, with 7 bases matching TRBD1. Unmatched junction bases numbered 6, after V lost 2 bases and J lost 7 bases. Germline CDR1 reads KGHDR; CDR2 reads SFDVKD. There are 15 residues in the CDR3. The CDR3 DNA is TGTGCCACCAGTGATTCGGAGTGGGACAGCGGGGAGCTGTTTTTT. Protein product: CATSDSEWDSGELFF.

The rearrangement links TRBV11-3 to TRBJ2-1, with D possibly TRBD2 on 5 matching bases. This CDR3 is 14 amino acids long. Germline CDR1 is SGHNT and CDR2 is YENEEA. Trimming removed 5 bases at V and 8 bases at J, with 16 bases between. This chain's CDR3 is CASSPGPPGYEQFF. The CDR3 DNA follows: TGTGCCAGCAGCCCAGGTCCGCCGGGGTATGAGCAGTTCTTC.

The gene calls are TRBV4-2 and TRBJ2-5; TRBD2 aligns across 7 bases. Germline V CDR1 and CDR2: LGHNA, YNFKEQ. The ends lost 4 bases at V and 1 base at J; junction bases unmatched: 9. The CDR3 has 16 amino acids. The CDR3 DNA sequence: TGTGCCAGCAGCCCACTAGCGAGTCATTTCCAAGAGACCCAGTACTTC. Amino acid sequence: CASSPLASHFQETQYF.

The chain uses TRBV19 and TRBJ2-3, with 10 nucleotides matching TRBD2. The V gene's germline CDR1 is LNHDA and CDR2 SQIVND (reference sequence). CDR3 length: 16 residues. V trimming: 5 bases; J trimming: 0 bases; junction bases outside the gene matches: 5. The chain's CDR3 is CASSWTSGESTDTQYF. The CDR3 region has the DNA TGTGCCAGTAGTTGGACTAGCGGAGAGAGCACAGATACGCAGTATTTT.

The CDR3 here is CASSLRLAGGFEQFF. CDR3 DNA: TGTGCCAGCAGTTTACGTCTAGCGGGAGGATTTGAGCAGTTCTTC. The chain employs TRBV27 and TRBJ2-1; 11 nucleotides match TRBD2. The germline V gene has CDR1 MNHEY and CDR2 SMNVEV (reference sequence). The CDR3 runs to 15 residues. Losses at the gene ends were 2 bases for V and 9 bases for J; bases not matched to a gene: 6.

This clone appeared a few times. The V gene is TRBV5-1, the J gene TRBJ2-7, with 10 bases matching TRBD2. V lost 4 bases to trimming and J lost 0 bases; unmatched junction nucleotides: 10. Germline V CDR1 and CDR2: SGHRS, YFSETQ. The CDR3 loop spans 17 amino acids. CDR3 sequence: CASSQPGLAAYSYEQYF. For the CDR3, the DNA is TGCGCCAGCAGCCAGCCCGGACTAGCGGCCTACTCCTACGAGCAGTACTTC.

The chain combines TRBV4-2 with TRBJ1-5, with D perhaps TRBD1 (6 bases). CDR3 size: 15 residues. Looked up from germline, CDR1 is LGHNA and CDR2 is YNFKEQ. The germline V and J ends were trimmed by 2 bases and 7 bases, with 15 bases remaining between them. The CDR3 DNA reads TGTGCCAGCAGCCAAACAGGGACCCCGGGACAGCCCCAGCATTTT. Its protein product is CASSQTGTPGQPQHF.

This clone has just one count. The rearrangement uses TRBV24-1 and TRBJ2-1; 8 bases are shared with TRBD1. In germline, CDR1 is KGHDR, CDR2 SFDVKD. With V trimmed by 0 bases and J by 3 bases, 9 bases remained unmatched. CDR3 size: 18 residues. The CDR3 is CATSDLDRGIVGYNEQFF. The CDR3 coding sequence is TGTGCCACCAGTGATTTGGACAGGGGAATTGTTGGCTACAATGAGCAGTTCTTC.

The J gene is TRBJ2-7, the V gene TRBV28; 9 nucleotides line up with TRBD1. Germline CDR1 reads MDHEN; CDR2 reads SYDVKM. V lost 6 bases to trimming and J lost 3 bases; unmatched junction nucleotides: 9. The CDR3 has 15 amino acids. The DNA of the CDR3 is TGTGCCAGCAGGGAGAGGACAGGGGTACTCTACGAGCAGTACTTC. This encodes CASRERTGVLYEQYF.

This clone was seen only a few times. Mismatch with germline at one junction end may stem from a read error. CDR3 amino acids: CASSLEHNQPQHF. In nucleotides, the CDR3 is TGTGCTAGCAGCTTAGAACACAATCAGCCCCAGCATTTT. The chain has TRBV7-7 and TRBJ1-5; D is undetermined. Per germline, CDR1 SSHAT and CDR2 FNYEAQ (reference sequence). The CDR3 is 13 residues long.

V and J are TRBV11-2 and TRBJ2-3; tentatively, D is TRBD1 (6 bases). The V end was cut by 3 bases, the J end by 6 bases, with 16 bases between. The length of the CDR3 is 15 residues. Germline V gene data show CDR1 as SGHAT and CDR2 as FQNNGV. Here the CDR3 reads CASSFSGDIGDTQYF. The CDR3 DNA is TGTGCCAGCAGCTTTTCAGGGGACATAGGGGATACGCAGTATTTT.

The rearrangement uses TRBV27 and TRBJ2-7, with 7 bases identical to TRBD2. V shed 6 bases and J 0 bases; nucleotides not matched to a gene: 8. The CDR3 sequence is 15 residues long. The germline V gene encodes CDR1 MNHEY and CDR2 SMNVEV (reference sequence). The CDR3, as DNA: TGTGCCAGCAGGCTGAGCGGGGAGAGCTCCTACGAGCAGTACTTC. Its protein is CASRLSGESSYEQYF.

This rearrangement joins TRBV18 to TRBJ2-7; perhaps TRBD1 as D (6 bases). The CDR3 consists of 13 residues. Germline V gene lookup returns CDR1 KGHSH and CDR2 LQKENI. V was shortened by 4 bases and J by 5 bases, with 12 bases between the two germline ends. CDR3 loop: CASSLDRLNEQYF. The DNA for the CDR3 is TGTGCCAGCTCACTGGACAGACTGAACGAGCAGTACTTC. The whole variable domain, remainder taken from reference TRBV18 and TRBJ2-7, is NAGVMQNPRHLVRRRGQEARLRCSPMKGHSHVYWYRQLPEEGLKFMVYLQKENIIDESGMPKERFSAEFPKEGPSILRIQQVVRGDSAAYFCASSLDRLNEQYFGPGTRLTVT.

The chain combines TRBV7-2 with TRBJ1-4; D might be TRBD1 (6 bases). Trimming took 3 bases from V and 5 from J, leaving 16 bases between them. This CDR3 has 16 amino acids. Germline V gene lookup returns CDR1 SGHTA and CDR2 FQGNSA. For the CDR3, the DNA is TGTGCCAGCAGCTTTGAGGGGAGGGGGAACAATGAAAAACTGTTTTTT. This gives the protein CASSFEGRGNNEKLFF.

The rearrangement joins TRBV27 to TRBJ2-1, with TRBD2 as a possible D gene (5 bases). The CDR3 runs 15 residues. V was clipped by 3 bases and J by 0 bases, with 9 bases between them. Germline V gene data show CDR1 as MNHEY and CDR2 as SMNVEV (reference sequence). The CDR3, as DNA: TGTGCCAGCAGTTTCCGACGGGACTCCTACAATGAGCAGTTCTTC. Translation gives CASSFRRDSYNEQFF.

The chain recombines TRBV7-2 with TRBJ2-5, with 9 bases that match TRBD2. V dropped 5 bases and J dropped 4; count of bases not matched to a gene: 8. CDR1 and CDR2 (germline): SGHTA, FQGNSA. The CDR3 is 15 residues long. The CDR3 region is CASSQTSGRGETQYF. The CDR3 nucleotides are TGTGCCAGCAGCCAGACTAGCGGAAGAGGAGAGACCCAGTACTTC.

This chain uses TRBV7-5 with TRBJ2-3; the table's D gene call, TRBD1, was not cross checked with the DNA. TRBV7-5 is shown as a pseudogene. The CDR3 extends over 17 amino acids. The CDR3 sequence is CARSLVPGQGATDTQYF. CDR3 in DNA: TGTGCCAGAAGCTTAGTACCGGGACAGGGGGCAACAGATACGCAGTATTTT.

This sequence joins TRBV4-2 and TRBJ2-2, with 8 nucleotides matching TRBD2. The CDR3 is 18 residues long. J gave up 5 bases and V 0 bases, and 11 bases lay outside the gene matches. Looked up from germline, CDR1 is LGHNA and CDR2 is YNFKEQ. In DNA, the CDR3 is TGTGCCAGCAGCCAAGAGAACGGCAGCGGGAGACGAACCGGGGAGCTGTTTTTT. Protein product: CASSQENGSGRRTGELFF.